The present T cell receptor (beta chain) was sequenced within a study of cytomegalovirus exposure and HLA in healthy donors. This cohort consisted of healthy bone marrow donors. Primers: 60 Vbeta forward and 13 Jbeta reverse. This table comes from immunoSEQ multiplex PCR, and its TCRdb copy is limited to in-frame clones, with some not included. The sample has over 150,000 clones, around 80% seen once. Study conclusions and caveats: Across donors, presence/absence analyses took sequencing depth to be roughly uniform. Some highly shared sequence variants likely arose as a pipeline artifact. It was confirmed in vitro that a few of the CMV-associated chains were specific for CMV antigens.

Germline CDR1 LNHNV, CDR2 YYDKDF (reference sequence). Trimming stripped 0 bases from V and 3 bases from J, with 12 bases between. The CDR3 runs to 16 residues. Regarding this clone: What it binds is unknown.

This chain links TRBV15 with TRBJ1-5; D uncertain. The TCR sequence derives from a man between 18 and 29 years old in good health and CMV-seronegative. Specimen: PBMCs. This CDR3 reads CATSREVPGVNQPQHF. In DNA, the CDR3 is TGTGCCACCAGCAGAGAGGTCCCGGGAGTCAATCAGCCCCAGCATTTT.